These 6 T cell receptor beta chains share one sample of origin, sequenced in a study of T cell responses to AZD1222 COVID-19 vaccine. Assay: immunoSEQ multiplex PCR; the TCRdb copy retains only in-frame clones and omits some. Seen here are some 130,000 clones, 87% observed once, and the top ten hold under 3%. Specimen: peripheral blood, collected 28 days after the second AZD1222 dose. The source is an adult who received the AZD1222 COVID-19 vaccine.

J is TRBJ1-5 and V is TRBV9; 7 positions agree with TRBD1. Trimming took 0 bases from V and 4 from J; bases not matched to a gene: 4. The CDR3 consists of 15 residues. From germline, CDR1 is SGDLS and CDR2 YYNGEE. The CDR3 here is CASSVGDSLNQPQHF. The DNA of the CDR3 is TGTGCCAGCAGCGTAGGGGACAGTCTTAATCAGCCCCAGCATTTT.

The chain has TRBV5-5 and TRBJ2-7; no definite D call. The ends were cut back, 0 bases at V and 2 bases at J, with 12 bases in the middle. The CDR3 has 15 amino acids. From germline, CDR1 is SGHKS and CDR2 YYEKEE (reference sequence). CDR3 loop: CASSLGSPGTYEQYF. The DNA of the CDR3 is TGTGCCAGCAGCTTGGGTTCTCCGGGCACCTACGAGCAGTACTTC.

This clone was counted once. J is TRBJ1-2 and V is TRBV13; the match to TRBD1 covers 8 bases. After removal of 4 bases from V and 4 bases from J, the junction contained 5 bases not matched to a gene. CDR3 length equals 14 residues. Germline V gives CDR1 PRHDT, CDR2 FYEKMQ (reference sequence). CDR3 sequence: CASSYRTGFYGYTF. The CDR3 DNA follows: TGTGCCAGCAGCTACCGGACAGGGTTCTATGGCTACACCTTC.

The CDR3 region is CSVGTGGDYGYTF. The CDR3 DNA reads as TGCAGCGTTGGGACAGGGGGAGACTATGGCTACACCTTC. The rearrangement joins TRBV29-1 to TRBJ1-2; 10 bases line up with TRBD1. With V trimmed by 4 bases and J by 3 bases, 2 bases remained unmatched. The CDR3 covers 13 residues. Per germline, CDR1 SQVTM and CDR2 ANQGSEA.

V is TRBV9 and J is TRBJ2-3, with 8 nucleotides matching TRBD1. CDR3 size: 15 residues. CDR1 is SGDLS, CDR2 YYNGEE, per germline. V gave up 3 bases and J gave up 4 bases; unmatched junction bases: 7. CDR3 sequence: CASSGQGAGADTQYF. DNA of the CDR3: TGTGCCAGCAGCGGGCAGGGGGCTGGGGCAGATACGCAGTATTTT.

This chain connects TRBV5-4 to TRBJ2-1, with TRBD2 matching over 8 bases. Germline V gene sequence: CDR1 SGHNT, CDR2 YYREEE (reference sequence). CDR3 length: 16 residues. With V trimmed by 4 bases and J by 8 bases, 14 bases remained unmatched. The CDR3 loop is CASSPIIRGGVDEQFF. DNA for the CDR3: TGTGCCAGCAGCCCTATTATTCGGGGGGGCGTCGATGAGCAGTTCTTC.